The rows below give T cell receptor beta chains drawn from one sample of a study of T cell responses to AZD1222 COVID-19 vaccine. TCRdb's table, derived via immunoSEQ multiplex PCR, lists solely in-frame clones and lacks some. The data show 150,000 to 200,000 clones, with around 94% seen just once and roughly 4.6% held by the top ten. The sequencing here drew on peripheral blood, taken 28 days after the second AZD1222 dose. Every receptor here comes from an adult who received the AZD1222 COVID-19 vaccine. The CDR3 runs from the conserved cysteine through the conserved F or W. The order of the fields is D gene, J gene, V gene, clone size, CDR3 DNA, CDR3 protein. D genes are given only for firm matches. Clone size is stated in some rows and not others, as once, few, many or a class when expanded.

-,TRBJ2-5,TRBV6-8,-,TGTGCCAGCAGTCCCCCAGCCCCGAGGGAGACCCAGTACTTC,CASSPPAPRETQYF
-,TRBJ1-2,TRBV11-2,-,TGTGCCAGCAGCTCCGGGGCCTATGGCTACACCTTC,CASSSGAYGYTF
TRBD1,TRBJ2-3,TRBV6-2/TRBV6-3,-,TGTGCCAGCAGCCCCTGGACAGGGGGCAATGCAGATACGCAGTATTTT,CASSPWTGGNADTQYF
-,TRBJ2-5,TRBV6-1,-,TGTGCCAGCAGTGAAGGCAGGTACCAAGAGACCCAGTACTTC,CASSEGRYQETQYF
-,TRBJ2-7,TRBV9,-,TGTGCCAGCAGCGTAGGAGGGACTCGCGGGGAGCAGTACTTC,CASSVGGTRGEQYF
TRBD1,TRBJ2-7,TRBV6-5,-,TGTGCCAGCAGACTAGGGGGCAGTATTTACGAGCAGTACTTC,CASRLGGSIYEQYF
TRBD1,TRBJ1-2,TRBV27,-,TGTGCCAGCAGCCAAACCGGGACAGGGGAGTTTGGCTACACCTTC,CASSQTGTGEFGYTF
-,TRBJ2-7,TRBV9,few,TGTGCCAGCAGCGCCCCAGGGAGCTACGAGCAGTACTTC,CASSAPGSYEQYF
-,TRBJ2-7,TRBV2,-,TGTGCCAGCAGTCCCGGGACTTCCTACGAGCAGTACTTC,CASSPGTSYEQYF
-,TRBJ1-3,TRBV5-1,few,TGCGCCAGCAGCTTGAACCCCCAGGGGCGCGATGGAAACACCATATATTTT,CASSLNPQGRDGNTIYF
TRBD1,TRBJ2-1,TRBV5-1,-,TGCGCCAGCAGGGGGAATCCGGGACAGGGAAGTTCTCGGGTCAATGAGCAGTTCTTC,CASRGNPGQGSSRVNEQFF
TRBD1,TRBJ1-4,TRBV30,few,TGTGCCTGGAGTGAACAGTATGGACAGGGGATGACTGAAAAACTGTTTTTT,CAWSEQYGQGMTEKLFF
-,TRBJ1-2,TRBV5-4,-,TGTGCCAGCAGCTTGAGCCCTTCCGGGACAATTATAGCTAACTATGGCTACACCTTC,CASSLSPSGTIIANYGYTF
-,TRBJ2-2,TRBV27,-,TGTGCCAGCAGTTTATCTTGGAGCGGGGAGCTGTTTTTT,CASSLSWSGELFF
-,TRBJ1-5,TRBV15,-,TGTGCCACCAGCAGTGTTACTATGAGTCAGCCCCAGCATTTT,CATSSVTMSQPQHF
TRBD1,TRBJ1-5,TRBV28,once,TGTGCCAGCAGTTTCTTGGACAGGGAGACTGATCAGCCCCAGCATTTT,CASSFLDRETDQPQHF
-,TRBJ1-2,TRBV5-3,once,TGTGCCAGAAGCCCAAGGACCGAAACCCAGGCCGGGGATGGCTACACCTTC,CARSPRTETQAGDGYTF
TRBD1,TRBJ1-6,TRBV28,-,TGTGCCAGCAGTTCACTCGACAGGGCGAATTCACCCCTCCACTTT,CASSSLDRANSPLHF
TRBD1,TRBJ2-7,TRBV7-9,-,TGTGCCAGCAGTTACTCACAGGGGTACGAGCAGTACTTC,CASSYSQGYEQYF
-,TRBJ2-1,TRBV7-3,-,TGTGCCAGCAGCTACGGTATGCCGCGGGATGAGCAGTTCTTC,CASSYGMPRDEQFF
TRBD2,TRBJ2-2,TRBV4-1,-,TGCGCCAGCAGCCAAGGAGGGCGGGAGGGCTACGGGGGGCTGTTTTTT,CASSQGGREGYGGLFF
-,TRBJ2-1,TRBV10-3,-,TGTGCCATCAGTGTTGGCCAGAGCTCCTACAATGAGCAGTTCTTC,CAISVGQSSYNEQFF
-,TRBJ2-1,TRBV4-3,-,TGCGCCAGCAGCCAAGAAAGCAGGCCTTCCAATGAGCAGTTCTTC,CASSQESRPSNEQFF
-,TRBJ2-5,TRBV6-5,-,TGTGCCAGCAGTTATAGCGGCGCCGAAGAGACCCAGTACTTC,CASSYSGAEETQYF
TRBD2,TRBJ2-4,TRBV6-1,-,TGTGCCAGCAGTGAAGGAGCGGGGGCAGAAAAGTACTTC,CASSEGAGAEKYF
-,TRBJ2-1,TRBV12-3/TRBV12-4,-,TGTGCCAGCGCACTCTTAAATGAGCAGTTCTTC,CASALLNEQFF
-,TRBJ1-5,TRBV27,-,TGTGCCAGCAGTCTCTACCGACAGCACCAGCCCCAGCATTTT,CASSLYRQHQPQHF
-,TRBJ1-6,TRBV5-1,-,TGCGCCAGCAGCTTCACAGAAAGAAAGGATTCACCCCTCCACTTT,CASSFTERKDSPLHF
-,TRBJ2-1,TRBV6-2/TRBV6-3,once,TGTGCCAGCAGTTACTCGAGTTTCAGCGCTGAAATCAATGAGCAGTTCTTC,CASSYSSFSAEINEQFF
-,TRBJ1-2,TRBV28,once,TGTGCCAGCAGATATTTCATCTATGGCTACACCTTC,CASRYFIYGYTF
-,TRBJ1-1,TRBV14,-,TGTGCCAGCAGCTATAGGCCAGGGGTAACTGAAGCTTTCTTT,CASSYRPGVTEAFF
TRBD2,TRBJ2-5,TRBV6-5,-,TGTGCCAGCAGGACTAGCGTTGAGACCCAGTACTTC,CASRTSVETQYF
-,TRBJ2-6,TRBV19,few,TGTGCCAGTAGTATAGGCAGAGGGGGCTCTGGGGCCAACGTCCTGACTTTC,CASSIGRGGSGANVLTF
-,TRBJ2-5,TRBV15,-,TGTGCCACCAGCAGAGTAGCGAAAGAGACCCAGTACTTC,CATSRVAKETQYF
TRBD1,TRBJ2-2,TRBV18,-,TGTGCCAGCTCACCCAGGCCGGGACAGGGAACCGGGGAGCTGTTTTTT,CASSPRPGQGTGELFF
TRBD2,TRBJ2-1,TRBV2,-,TGTGCCACCTCCGGGACTAGCATTGAGCAGTTCTTC,CATSGTSIEQFF
TRBD1,TRBJ1-4,TRBV7-9,-,TGTGACCACGGGACAGGGGGATCTTCAACTAATGAAAAACTGTTTTTT,CDHGTGGSSTNEKLFF
-,TRBJ2-3,TRBV30,-,TGTGCCTGGAGTGTGGGTTGGGGGCCAGATACGCAGTATTTT,CAWSVGWGPDTQYF
TRBD2,TRBJ2-1,TRBV27,-,TGTGCCAGCAGTCCTAGGACTAGCGATTTCCAGTTCTTC,CASSPRTSDFQFF
-,TRBJ2-7,TRBV7-9,-,TGTGCCAGCAGCCCGGCGGGACTCCACTACGAGCAGTACTTC,CASSPAGLHYEQYF
-,TRBJ2-1,TRBV14,-,TGTGCCAGCAGCCAGAGAGGATCTTACAATGAGCAGTTCTTC,CASSQRGSYNEQFF
-,TRBJ1-1,TRBV28,-,TGTGCCAGCAGTGGGACCGGGATAAGATACGCTTTCTTT,CASSGTGIRYAFF
TRBD2,TRBJ2-7,TRBV10-3,once,TGTGCCATCAGTGAGTCGGGGAGGGCCCACGAGCAGTACTTC,CAISESGRAHEQYF
TRBD2,TRBJ2-7,TRBV5-1,-,TGCGCCAGCAGCGGCGGGACTAGCGGGTCCTACGAGCAGTACTTC,CASSGGTSGSYEQYF
-,TRBJ1-5,TRBV3-1/TRBV3-2,once,TGTGCCAGCAGCCAGGGTGGTCAGCCCCAGCATTTT,CASSQGGQPQHF
-,TRBJ2-5,TRBV6-5,-,TGTGCCAGCAGTCCGCCGCCGGGTCCGGCTGAGACCCAGTACTTC,CASSPPPGPAETQYF
TRBD1,TRBJ2-7,TRBV4-1,-,TGCGCCAGCAGCCAAGTGACAGGACAGGGCATCTCCTACGAGCAGTACTTC,CASSQVTGQGISYEQYF